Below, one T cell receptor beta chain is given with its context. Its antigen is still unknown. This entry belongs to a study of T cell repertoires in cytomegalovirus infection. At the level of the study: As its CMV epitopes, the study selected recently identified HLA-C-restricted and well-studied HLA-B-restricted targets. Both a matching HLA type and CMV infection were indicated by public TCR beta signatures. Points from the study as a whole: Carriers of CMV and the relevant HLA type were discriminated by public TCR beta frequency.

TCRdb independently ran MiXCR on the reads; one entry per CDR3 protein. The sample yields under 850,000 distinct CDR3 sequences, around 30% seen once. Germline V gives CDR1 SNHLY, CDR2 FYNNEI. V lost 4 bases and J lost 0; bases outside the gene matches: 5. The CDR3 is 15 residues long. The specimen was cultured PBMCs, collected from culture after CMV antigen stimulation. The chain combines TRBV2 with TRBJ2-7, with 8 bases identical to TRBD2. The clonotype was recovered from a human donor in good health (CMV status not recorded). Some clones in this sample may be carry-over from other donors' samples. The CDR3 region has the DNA TGTGCCAGCAGTGTTGCGGGGGGTCTCTCCTACGAGCAGTACTTC. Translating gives CASSVAGGLSYEQYF.